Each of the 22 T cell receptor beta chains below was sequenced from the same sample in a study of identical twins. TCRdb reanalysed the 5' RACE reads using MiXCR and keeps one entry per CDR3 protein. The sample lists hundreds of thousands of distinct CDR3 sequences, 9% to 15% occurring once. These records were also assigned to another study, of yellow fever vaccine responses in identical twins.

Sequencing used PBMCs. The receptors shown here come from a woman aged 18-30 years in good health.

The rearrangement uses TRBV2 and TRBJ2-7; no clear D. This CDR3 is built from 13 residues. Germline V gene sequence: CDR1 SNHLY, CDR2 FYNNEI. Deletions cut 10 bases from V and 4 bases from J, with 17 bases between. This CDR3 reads CAIKTRNLYEQYF. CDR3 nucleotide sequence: TGTGCCATCAAGACCCGCAACTTGTACGAGCAGTACTTC.

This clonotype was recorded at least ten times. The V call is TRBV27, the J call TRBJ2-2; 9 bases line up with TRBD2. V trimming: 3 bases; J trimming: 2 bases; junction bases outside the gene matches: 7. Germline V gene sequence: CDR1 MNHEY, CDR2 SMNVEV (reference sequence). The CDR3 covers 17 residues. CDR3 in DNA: TGTGCCAGCAGTTTGTCGGGCGGGAGGGAAAACACCGGGGAGCTGTTTTTT. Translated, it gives CASSLSGGRENTGELFF.

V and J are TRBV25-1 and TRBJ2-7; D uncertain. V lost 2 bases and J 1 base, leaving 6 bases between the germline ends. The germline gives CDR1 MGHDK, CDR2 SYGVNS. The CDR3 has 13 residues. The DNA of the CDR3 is TGTGCCAGCAGTGAAGACGGGTCCTACGAGCAGTACTTC. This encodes CASSEDGSYEQYF.

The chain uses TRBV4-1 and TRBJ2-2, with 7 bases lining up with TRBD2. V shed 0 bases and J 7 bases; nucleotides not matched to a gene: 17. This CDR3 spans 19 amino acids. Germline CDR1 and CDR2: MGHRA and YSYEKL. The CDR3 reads CASSQEKGLRGEGYGELFF. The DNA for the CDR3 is TGCGCCAGCAGCCAAGAGAAGGGATTGAGAGGGGAGGGATACGGGGAGCTGTTTTTT.

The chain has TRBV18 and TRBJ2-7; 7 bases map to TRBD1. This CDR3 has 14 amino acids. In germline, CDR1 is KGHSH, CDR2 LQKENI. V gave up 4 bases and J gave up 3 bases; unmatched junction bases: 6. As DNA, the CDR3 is TGTGCCAGCTCACAGGACAGGCCCCACTACGAGCAGTACTTC. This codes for CASSQDRPHYEQYF.

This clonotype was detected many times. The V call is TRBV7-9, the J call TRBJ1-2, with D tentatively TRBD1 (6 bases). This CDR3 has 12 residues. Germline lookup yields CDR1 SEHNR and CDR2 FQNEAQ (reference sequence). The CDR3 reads CAVQGRLYGYTF. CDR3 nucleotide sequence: TGTGCTGTGCAGGGGCGCCTCTATGGCTACACCTTC.

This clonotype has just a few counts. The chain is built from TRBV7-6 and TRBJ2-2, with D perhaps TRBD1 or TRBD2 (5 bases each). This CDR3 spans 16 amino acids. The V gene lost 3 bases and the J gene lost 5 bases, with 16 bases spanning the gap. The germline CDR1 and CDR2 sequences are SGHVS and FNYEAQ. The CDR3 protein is CASSLSGFEGTGELFF. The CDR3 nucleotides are TGTGCCAGCAGCTTGTCAGGGTTTGAGGGAACCGGGGAGCTGTTTTTT.

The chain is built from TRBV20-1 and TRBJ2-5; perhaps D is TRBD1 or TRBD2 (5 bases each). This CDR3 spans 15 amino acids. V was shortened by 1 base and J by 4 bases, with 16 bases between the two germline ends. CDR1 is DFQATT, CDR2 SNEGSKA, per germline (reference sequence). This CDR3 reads CSARASRVARETQYF. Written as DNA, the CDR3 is TGCAGTGCTAGAGCCTCCAGGGTAGCGAGAGAGACCCAGTACTTC.

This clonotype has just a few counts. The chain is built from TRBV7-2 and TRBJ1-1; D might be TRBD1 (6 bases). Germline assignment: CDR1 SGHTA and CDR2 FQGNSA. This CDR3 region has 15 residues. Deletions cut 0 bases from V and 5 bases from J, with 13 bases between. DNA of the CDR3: TGTGCCAGCAGCTTAGCTCAGGGAACAGGGACTGAAGCTTTCTTT. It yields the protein CASSLAQGTGTEAFF. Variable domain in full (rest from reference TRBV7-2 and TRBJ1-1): GAGVSQSPSNKVTEKGKDVELRCDPISGHTALYWYRQSLGQGLEFLIYFQGNSAPDKSGLPSDRFSAERTGGSVSTLTIQRTQQEDSAVYLCASSLAQGTGTEAFFGQGTRLTVV.

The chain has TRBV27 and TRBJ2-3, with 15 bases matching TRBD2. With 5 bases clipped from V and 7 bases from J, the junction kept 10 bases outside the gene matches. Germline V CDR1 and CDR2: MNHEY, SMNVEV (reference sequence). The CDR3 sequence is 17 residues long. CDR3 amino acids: CASSALGLAGGPHTQYF. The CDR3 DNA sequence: TGTGCCAGCAGTGCCCTAGGACTAGCGGGAGGGCCACATACGCAGTATTTT.

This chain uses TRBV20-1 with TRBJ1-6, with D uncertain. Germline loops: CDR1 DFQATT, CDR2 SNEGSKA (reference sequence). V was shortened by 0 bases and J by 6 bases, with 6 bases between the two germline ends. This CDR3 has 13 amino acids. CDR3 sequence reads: CSARDHGNSPLHF. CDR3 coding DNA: TGCAGTGCTAGAGATCACGGTAATTCACCCCTCCACTTT.

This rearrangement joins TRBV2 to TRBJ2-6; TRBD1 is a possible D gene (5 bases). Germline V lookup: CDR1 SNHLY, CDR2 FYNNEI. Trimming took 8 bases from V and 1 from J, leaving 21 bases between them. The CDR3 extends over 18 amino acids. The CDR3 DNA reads TGTGCCAGCTGTTTCTCCAGGGTGGCAACATCTGGGGCCAACGTCCTGACTTTC. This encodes CASCFSRVATSGANVLTF.

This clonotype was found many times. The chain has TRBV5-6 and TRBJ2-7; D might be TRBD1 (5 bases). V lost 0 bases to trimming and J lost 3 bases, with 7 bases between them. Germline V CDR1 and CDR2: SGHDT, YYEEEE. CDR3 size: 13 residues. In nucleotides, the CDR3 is TGTGCCAGCAGCTTGGGACAGAGCTACGAGCAGTACTTC. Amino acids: CASSLGQSYEQYF.

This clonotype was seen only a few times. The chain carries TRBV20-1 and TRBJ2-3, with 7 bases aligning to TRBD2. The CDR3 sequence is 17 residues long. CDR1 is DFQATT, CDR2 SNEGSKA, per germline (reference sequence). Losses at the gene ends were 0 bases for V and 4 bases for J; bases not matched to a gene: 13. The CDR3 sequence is CSARDYLAEPLSDTQYF. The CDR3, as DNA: TGCAGTGCTAGAGATTACCTAGCGGAACCTCTGTCAGATACGCAGTATTTT.

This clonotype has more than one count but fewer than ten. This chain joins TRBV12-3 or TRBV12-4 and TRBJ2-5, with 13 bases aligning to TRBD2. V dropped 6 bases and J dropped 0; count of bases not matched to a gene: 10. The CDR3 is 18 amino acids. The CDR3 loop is CASSRWTSGSGYQETQYF. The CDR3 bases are TGTGCCAGCAGCCGTTGGACTAGCGGGAGTGGGTACCAAGAGACCCAGTACTTC.

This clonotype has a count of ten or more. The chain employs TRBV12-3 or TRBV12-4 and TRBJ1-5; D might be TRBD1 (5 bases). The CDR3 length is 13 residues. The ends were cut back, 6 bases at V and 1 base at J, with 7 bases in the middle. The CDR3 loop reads CASRGPSNQPQHF. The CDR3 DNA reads TGTGCCAGCAGGGGACCCAGCAATCAGCCCCAGCATTTT.

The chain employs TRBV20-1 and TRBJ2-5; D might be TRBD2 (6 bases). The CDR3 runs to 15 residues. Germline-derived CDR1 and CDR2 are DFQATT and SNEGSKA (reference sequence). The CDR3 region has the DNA TGCAGCGCCACCTCCGGGGGAGTGGTCGTAGAGACCCAGTACTTC. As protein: CSATSGGVVVETQYF.

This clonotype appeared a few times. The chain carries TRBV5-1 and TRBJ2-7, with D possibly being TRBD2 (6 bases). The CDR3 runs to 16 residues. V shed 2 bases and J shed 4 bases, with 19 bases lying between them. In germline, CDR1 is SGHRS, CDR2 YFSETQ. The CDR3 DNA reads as TGCGCCAGCAGCTTCCATAGCGGAGGGCGGTTGTACGAGCAGTACTTC. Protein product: CASSFHSGGRLYEQYF.

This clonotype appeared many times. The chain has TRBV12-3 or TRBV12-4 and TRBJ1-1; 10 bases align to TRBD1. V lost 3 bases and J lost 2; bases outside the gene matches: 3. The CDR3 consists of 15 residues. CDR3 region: CASSFRTGGNTEAFF. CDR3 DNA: TGTGCCAGCAGTTTCCGGACAGGGGGAAACACTGAAGCTTTCTTT.

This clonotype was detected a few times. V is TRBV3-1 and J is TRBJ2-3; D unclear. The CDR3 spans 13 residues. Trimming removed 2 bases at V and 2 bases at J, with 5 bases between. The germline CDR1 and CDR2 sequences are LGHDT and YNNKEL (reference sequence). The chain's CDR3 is CASSQLPTDTQYF. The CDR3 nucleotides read TGTGCCAGCAGCCAACTCCCCACAGATACGCAGTATTTT.

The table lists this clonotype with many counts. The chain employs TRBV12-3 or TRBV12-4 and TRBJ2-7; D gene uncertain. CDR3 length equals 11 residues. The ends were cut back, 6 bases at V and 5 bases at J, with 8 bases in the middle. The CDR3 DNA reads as TGTGCCAGCAGCCCCGCAAACGAGCAGTACTTC. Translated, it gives CASSPANEQYF.

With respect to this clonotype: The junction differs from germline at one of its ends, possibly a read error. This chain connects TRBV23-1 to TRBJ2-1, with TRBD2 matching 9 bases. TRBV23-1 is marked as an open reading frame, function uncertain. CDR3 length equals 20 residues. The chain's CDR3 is CTSSQSPGLQLAGYYNEQFF. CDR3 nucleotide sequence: TGCACCAGCAGTCAATCTCCCGGACTCCAGCTAGCGGGATACTACAATGAGCAGTTCTTC.